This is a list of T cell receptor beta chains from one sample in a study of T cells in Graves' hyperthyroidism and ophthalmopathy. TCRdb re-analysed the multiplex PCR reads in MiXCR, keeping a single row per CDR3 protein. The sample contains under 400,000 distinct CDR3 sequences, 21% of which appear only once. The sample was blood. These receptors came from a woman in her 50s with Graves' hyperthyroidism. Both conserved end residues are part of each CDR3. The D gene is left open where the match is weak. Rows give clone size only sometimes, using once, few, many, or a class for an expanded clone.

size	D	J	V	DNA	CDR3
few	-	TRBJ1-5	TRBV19	TGTGCCAGTAGTACCCACAGCGGGGGCAATCAGCCCCAGCATTTT	CASSTHSGGNQPQHF
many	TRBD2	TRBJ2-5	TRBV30	TGTGCCTGGAGCCTGCGGGGGGAGACCCAGTACTTC	CAWSLRGETQYF
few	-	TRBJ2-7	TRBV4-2	TGTGCCAGCAGCCAACTAGGGGGTAATCTCTACGAGCAGTACTTC	CASSQLGGNLYEQYF
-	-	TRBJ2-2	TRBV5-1	TGCGCCAGCAGCTTCGGAGCGGGGAACACCGGGGAGCTGTTTTTT	CASSFGAGNTGELFF
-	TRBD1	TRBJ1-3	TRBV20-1	TGCAGTGCGGGACAGGGAAGCTTGGGTGGAAACACCATATATTTT	CSAGQGSLGGNTIYF
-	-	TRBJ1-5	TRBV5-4	TGTGCCAGCAGCTCCCGATCCCGGGGTCTCAATCAGCCCCAGCATTTT	CASSSRSRGLNQPQHF
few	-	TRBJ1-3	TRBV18	TGTGCCAGCTCTTTCGGGACGGCCAACTCTGGAAACACCATATATTTT	CASSFGTANSGNTIYF
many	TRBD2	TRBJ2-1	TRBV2	TGTGCCAGCAGGGGGCTAGCGGGAAACAATGAGCAGTTCTTC	CASRGLAGNNEQFF
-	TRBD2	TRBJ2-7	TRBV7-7	TGTGCTAGCAGCTTAGAGCGGGGCTCCGAGCAGTACTTC	CASSLERGSEQYF
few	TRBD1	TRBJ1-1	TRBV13	TGTGCCAGCAGCCCCTCTAACCAAATGGGGACAGTCGCTTTCTTT	CASSPSNQMGTVAFF
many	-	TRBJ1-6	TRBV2	TGTGCCAGTATGGCGACCAACGGCGGGGATTCACCCCTCCACTTT	CASMATNGGDSPLHF
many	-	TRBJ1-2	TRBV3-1	TGTGCCAGCAGCCAAATTTCGCGGCTCAGGACACTGTACACCTTC	CASSQISRLRTLYTF
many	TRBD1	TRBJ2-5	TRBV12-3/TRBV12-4	TGTGCCAGCAGCCGAAACAGGGGCCGACAAGAGACCCAGTACTTC	CASSRNRGRQETQYF
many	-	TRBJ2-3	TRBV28	TGTGCCAGCACCAAGAGCACAGATACGCAGTATTTT	CASTKSTDTQYF